This TCR beta chain originates from a study of blood T cell repertoires in COVID-19. Trimming at V came to 0 bases and at J to 2 bases, leaving 10 bases not matched to a gene. CDR1 and CDR2 (germline): SGHRS, YFSETQ. The CDR3 runs 18 residues. Original data processing: Estimates of nucleated cell counts were drawn from the amplification of reference gene primers. Sequenced by immunoSEQ multiplex PCR; TCRdb stores in-frame clones only, minus some. That table supplies the V and J calls and clone size; D and trimming were determined from the DNA. The data contain 100,000 to 150,000 clones, about four fifths of them singletons.

The sequenced sample consisted of peripheral blood. The chain carries TRBV5-1 and TRBJ1-1; 10 bases are a match to TRBD1. This TCR came from a woman in her fifties or sixties with acute or convalescent COVID-19. CDR3 sequence (DNA): TGCGCCAGCAGCTTGGCCCACGGGACAGGGGTAGGAAACACTGAAGCTTTCTTT. Its translation is CASSLAHGTGVGNTEAFF.